This T cell receptor beta chain came from a study of cytomegalovirus exposure and HLA in healthy donors. Whole-study results and caveats: The study found most TCR sequences rare, yet found some public TCRs in many donors.

There are 15 residues in the CDR3. V shed 4 bases, J shed 6 bases, and the junction held 7 bases outside the gene matches. Per the germline V gene, CDR1 is SGHRS and CDR2 is YFSETQ. Worth noting for this clone: Its specificity is not known.

The primer mix had 60 Vbeta and 13 Jbeta primers. The protocol was immunoSEQ multiplex PCR, while the TCRdb copy is restricted to in-frame clones and leaves out a portion. In the table there are around 130,000 clones, about two thirds of which are singletons. Source material: PBMCs. The V call is TRBV5-1, the J call TRBJ1-2, with 12 bases identical to TRBD1. This receptor was obtained from an older woman in good health and CMV-seropositive. This CDR3 is CASSTRDRGRDGYTF. The CDR3 DNA reads as TGCGCCAGCAGCACTCGGGACAGGGGGCGCGATGGCTACACCTTC.